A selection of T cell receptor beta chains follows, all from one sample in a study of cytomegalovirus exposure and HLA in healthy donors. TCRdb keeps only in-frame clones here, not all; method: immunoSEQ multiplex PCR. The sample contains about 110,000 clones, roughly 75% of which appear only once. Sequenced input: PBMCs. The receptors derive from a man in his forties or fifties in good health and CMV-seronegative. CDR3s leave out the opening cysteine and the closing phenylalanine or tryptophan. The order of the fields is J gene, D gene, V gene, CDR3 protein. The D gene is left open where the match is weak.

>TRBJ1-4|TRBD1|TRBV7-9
ASSLGNTGGDEKLF
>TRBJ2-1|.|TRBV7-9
ASSLRDNEQF
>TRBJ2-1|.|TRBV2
ASSAGYNEQF
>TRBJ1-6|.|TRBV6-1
ASSEDGTPDSPLH
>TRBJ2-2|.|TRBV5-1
ASSVQTPGGNTGELF
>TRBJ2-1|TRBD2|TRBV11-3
ASSRGLAGGASYNEQF
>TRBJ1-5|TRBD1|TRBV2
ASRVQGSLSNQPQH
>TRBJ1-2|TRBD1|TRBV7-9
SSSPRTGANYGYT
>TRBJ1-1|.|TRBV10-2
ASQELAVNTEAF
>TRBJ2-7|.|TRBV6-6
ASSYGPNRSDEQY
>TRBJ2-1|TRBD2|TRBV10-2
ASTAGGGPYNEQF
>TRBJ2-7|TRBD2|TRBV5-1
ASSLGGGVPSYEQY
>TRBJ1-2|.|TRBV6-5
ASRNRVGYGYT
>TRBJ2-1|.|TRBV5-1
ASSSTGWSYNEQF
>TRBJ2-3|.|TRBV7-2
ASSLRSQADTQY
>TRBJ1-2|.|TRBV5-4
ASSPGTAGTGTYGYT
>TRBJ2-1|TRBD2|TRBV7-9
ASSLARGVSYNEQF
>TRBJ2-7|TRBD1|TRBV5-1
ASSLALGQGVDEQY
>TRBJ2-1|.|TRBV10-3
AISMAGGNEQF
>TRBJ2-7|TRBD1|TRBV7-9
ASSLAGRGRSGEQY
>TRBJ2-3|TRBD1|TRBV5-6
ASRVYTGTDTDTQY
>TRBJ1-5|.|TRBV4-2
ASSQVATGNSNQPQH
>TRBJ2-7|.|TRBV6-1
ASTEREQY
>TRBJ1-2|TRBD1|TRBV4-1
ASSQALDRGGDYGYT